These 18 T cell receptor beta chains originate from one sample sequenced in a study of blood T cells in healthy people across ages. Primed by a sample-barcoded 5' primer and a J-beta primer mix, a second PCR proceeded for roughly 6 to 12 cycles. MiXCR, run by TCRdb on the 5' RACE reads, gives a single entry per CDR3 protein. The table lists about 640,000 distinct CDR3 sequences, less than 35% of them singletons. The specimen was blood. The receptors originated from a woman of 80 years or more in good health.

This clonotype showed up many times. V usage is TRBV29-1 and J usage is TRBJ1-1; D is possibly TRBD1 (5 bases). Germline V gene data show CDR1 as SQVTM and CDR2 as ANQGSEA. The CDR3 runs to 13 residues. Trimming left V 7 bases short and J 1 base short, with 13 bases between. CDR3 nucleotides: TGCAGCGCCAGAAGGGGTCGGAACACTGAAGCTTTCTTT. The encoded protein is CSARRGRNTEAFF.

Note on this clonotype: A much larger clone lies a single base off, so this may be a read error. This rearrangement joins TRBV7-6 to TRBJ2-1; perhaps TRBD1 as D (5 bases). Germline CDR1 reads SGHVS; CDR2 reads FNYEAQ. The CDR3 spans 12 residues. The chain's CDR3 is CAGSRPGNEQFF. CDR3 bases: TGTGCCGGCAGCCGACCAGGGAATGAGCAGTTCTTC.

The chain has TRBV18 and TRBJ2-3; 10 bases are a match to TRBD1. This CDR3 region has 15 residues. CDR1 and CDR2 (germline): KGHSH, LQKENI. With V trimmed by 7 bases and J by 1 base, 5 bases remained unmatched. CDR3 coding DNA: TGTGCCAGCTTGCCCGGGACAGGGGGCACAGATACGCAGTATTTT. Translated, it gives CASLPGTGGTDTQYF.

This clonotype was found many times. This sequence joins TRBV4-2 and TRBJ1-2, with D maybe TRBD1 (5 bases). The CDR3 runs 16 residues. The V end was cut by 0 bases, the J end by 4 bases, with 15 bases between. CDR1 and CDR2 from the germline V gene are LGHNA and YNFKEQ. The CDR3 bases are TGTGCCAGCAGCCAAGATGGAGGGGCGACCTCCTATGGCTACACCTTC. Its protein product is CASSQDGGATSYGYTF.

This chain uses TRBV9 with TRBJ1-5; 7 bases fit TRBD1. Germline loops: CDR1 SGDLS, CDR2 YYNGEE. The CDR3 sequence is 16 residues long. Germline trimming cut 8 bases from V and 6 bases from J; bases unmatched to any gene: 17. The CDR3, as DNA: TGTGCCAGTAGCCAAGGCGGCGAGGGGGCGGGTCAGCCCCAGCATTTT. Translation gives CASSQGGEGAGQPQHF. The variable domain in full, completed from reference TRBV9 and TRBJ1-5, reads DSGVTQTPKHLITATGQRVTLRCSPRSGDLSVYWYQQSLDQGLQFLIQYYNGEERAKGNILERFSAQQFPDLHSELNLSSLELGDSALYFCASSQGGEGAGQPQHFGDGTRLSIL.

This clonotype was seen only once. A read error may be the cause here, since a much bigger clone is one base away. The genes are TRBV9 and TRBJ2-7; D tentatively reads TRBD1 or TRBD2 (5 bases each). With the DNA end fitting TRBJ2-5 better, the J assignment may be wrong. CDR1 SGDLS and CDR2 YYNGEE come from the germline V gene. The CDR3 has 15 residues. CDR3: CASSVDGTAPGTQYF. Here the CDR3 DNA reads TGTGCCAGCAGCGTAGATGGGACCGCCCCAGGGACCCAGTACTTC.

With respect to this clonotype: It may be a read error: a sequence one base away is much more abundant. The rearrangement links TRBV7-2 to TRBJ2-5; 9 nucleotides match TRBD1. The trim removed 1 base at V and 11 bases at J, leaving 11 bases unmatched. CDR1 and CDR2 from the germline V gene are SGHTA and FQGNSA. This CDR3 spans 15 amino acids. The CDR3 reads CASSLDGQGWNEQYF. DNA for the CDR3: TGTGCCAGCAGCTTAGACGGACAGGGGTGGAATGAGCAGTACTTC.

This clonotype was seen repeatedly, ten times or more. The CDR3 protein is CSARSPTGNEQFF. In DNA, the CDR3 is TGCAGTGCTAGATCCCCGACAGGCAATGAGCAGTTCTTC. The chain joins TRBV20-1 to TRBJ2-1; TRBD1 might be the D (6 bases). Germline V lookup: CDR1 DFQATT, CDR2 SNEGSKA (reference sequence). This CDR3 contains 13 residues. With 2 bases removed from V and 6 bases from J, the gap between germline ends came to 11 bases.

This clonotype was picked up a small number of times. The V call is TRBV5-1, the J call TRBJ1-1; 8 nucleotides line up with TRBD1. The length of the CDR3 is 16 residues. The germline gives CDR1 SGHRS, CDR2 YFSETQ. V was clipped by 1 base and J by 0 bases; unmatched bases: 5. The CDR3 DNA follows: TGCGCCAGCAGCTTGCAGGGGGCGCGTATGAACACTGAAGCTTTCTTT. Amino acids: CASSLQGARMNTEAFF.

Concerning this clonotype: Given a much more abundant clone one base away, this may be a read error. The chain couples TRBV7-2 to TRBJ1-5; D is possibly TRBD1 (5 bases). This CDR3 contains 15 residues. Per germline, CDR1 SGHTA and CDR2 FQGNSA. The CDR3 is CARSLGGTSNQPQHF. The CDR3 bases are TGTGCCCGCAGCTTAGGCGGGACCAGTAATCAGCCCCAGCATTTT.

Remarks on this clonotype: A read error is possible here, since a much larger clone lies one base away. The V and J genes are TRBV20-1 and TRBJ2-7, with a tentative D call TRBD2 (6 bases). Trimming stripped 6 bases from V and 4 bases from J, with 16 bases between. CDR3 length equals 13 residues. In germline, CDR1 is DFQATT, CDR2 SNEGSKA (reference sequence). The CDR3 loop reads CSASRDSSYEQYF. The CDR3 nucleotides are TGCAGTGCAAGCAGGGACTCCTCTTACGAGCAGTACTTC.

This clonotype came up many times. The chain is built from TRBV10-3 and TRBJ2-7; a weak D match, TRBD1 (5 bases). Trimming cost V 0 bases and J 7 bases, with 22 bases left between them. This CDR3 region has 17 residues. From germline, CDR1 is ENHRY and CDR2 SYGVKD. In DNA form, the CDR3 reads TGTGCCATCAGTGAGTCGGATTCAGGGTTTGGCCCTAGTGAGCAGTACTTC. Translating it yields CAISESDSGFGPSEQYF.

The V and J genes are TRBV5-1 and TRBJ2-1; D is unclear. The CDR3 loop spans 15 amino acids. Germline lookup yields CDR1 SGHRS and CDR2 YFSETQ. Trimming took off 0 bases at V and 5 bases at J, with 12 bases between the two ends. CDR3 in amino acids: CASSLANGQHNEQFF. CDR3 DNA: TGCGCCAGCAGCTTGGCCAATGGGCAGCACAATGAGCAGTTCTTC.

The chain has TRBV20-1 and TRBJ1-5, with 7 nucleotides matching TRBD1. The CDR3 extends over 14 amino acids. Germline CDR1 DFQATT, CDR2 SNEGSKA (reference sequence). J gave up 2 bases and V 0 bases, and 1 base lay outside the gene matches. Here the CDR3 reads CSARDDRGNQPQHF. The DNA of the CDR3 is TGCAGTGCTAGAGACGACAGGGGCAATCAGCCCCAGCATTTT.

The chain has TRBV7-2 and TRBJ2-6; D perhaps matches TRBD1 (6 bases). The germline V and J ends were trimmed by 4 bases and 0 bases, with 10 bases remaining between them. Germline V CDR1 and CDR2: SGHTA, FQGNSA. The CDR3 loop spans 16 amino acids. CDR3 in amino acids: CASSSDRYSGANVLTF. For the CDR3, the DNA is TGTGCCAGCAGCTCCGACAGGTACTCTGGGGCCAACGTCCTGACTTTC.

The sample holds a few counts of this clonotype. V gene TRBV6-5 combines with J gene TRBJ2-1; maybe TRBD2 (5 bases). TRBJ2-7 explains the end of the DNA better; the J call may be wrong. The CDR3 spans 13 residues. In germline, CDR1 is MNHEY, CDR2 SVGAGI. The CDR3 is CASALDSYNEQYF. The CDR3 nucleotides read TGTGCCAGTGCACTAGACTCCTACAATGAGCAGTACTTC.

This clonotype was observed once. A much larger clone lies one base from this, so it may be a read error. The V and J genes are TRBV6-1 and TRBJ1-4, with D hard to call. Germline CDR1 and CDR2: MNHNS and SASEGT. This CDR3 spans 15 amino acids. CDR3 sequence (DNA): TGTGCCAACAGTGAGTGGAAACAGCATGGAGAAAAACTGTTTTTT. Translation: CANSEWKQHGEKLFF.

This clonotype was counted many times. The chain combines TRBV3-1 with TRBJ2-5; 10 positions agree with TRBD2. The CDR3 covers 15 residues. Germline CDR1 LGHDT, CDR2 YNNKEL (reference sequence). The trim removed 5 bases at V and 6 bases at J, leaving 9 bases unmatched. The CDR3 nucleotides are TGTGCCAGCAGCTTTGACGCTACTAGCGGGAAGACCCAGTACTTC. Its translation is CASSFDATSGKTQYF.